Listed below are T cell receptor beta chains from one sample, sequenced in a study of human T cells and chemical hapten exposure. Each CDR3 protein gets one entry after TCRdb re-called the RACE reads with MiXCR. The sample yields more than 85,000 distinct CDR3 sequences, roughly a tenth seen once. The sequencing used whole blood, collected in connection with sensitization to the hapten diphenylcyclopropenone (DPC). These receptors originate from a woman in her thirties or forties with alopecia areata. Some clones in this sample may be carry-over from other donors' samples. Each CDR3 is given with its conserved first and last residue. Fields, in order: J gene, V gene, D gene, clone size, CDR3 protein, CDR3 DNA. A D gene is named only where the DNA matches it firmly. Clone size, where shown, is once, few, many, or a class for clones that have expanded.

TRBJ2-7,TRBV7-2,NA,many,CASSRLDLYEQYF,TGTGCCAGCAGCCGACTAGATCTCTACGAGCAGTACTTC
TRBJ1-5,TRBV6-6,NA,many,CASLPETGNQPQHF,TGTGCCAGCCTACCTGAGACGGGCAATCAGCCCCAGCATTTT
TRBJ2-5,TRBV7-9,NA,few,CASSEGRETQYF,TGTGCCAGCTCGGAGGGGAGGGAGACCCAGTACTTC
TRBJ2-7,TRBV28,TRBD1,few,CAATPGDRDEQYF,TGTGCCGCTACACCAGGGGACAGGGACGAGCAGTACTTC
TRBJ2-4,TRBV29-1,NA,many,CSAVSAPAKNIQYF,TGCAGCGCTGTGTCGGCACCAGCCAAAAACATTCAGTACTTC
TRBJ1-1,TRBV3-1,TRBD1,many,CASSPTYRGGEAFF,TGTGCCAGCAGCCCCACCTACAGGGGTGGTGAAGCTTTCTTT
TRBJ1-1,TRBV7-9,NA,many,CASSLAAGEAFF,TGTGCCAGCAGCTTAGCTGCCGGTGAAGCTTTCTTT
TRBJ2-3,TRBV12-3/TRBV12-4,NA,NA,CASSLRVRRGTDTQYF,TGTGCCAGCAGTCTCAGGGTTCGGAGGGGCACAGATACGCAGTATTTT
TRBJ1-2,TRBV7-9,NA,NA,CASSLEKGNYGYTF,TGTGCCAGCAGCTTAGAAAAAGGGAACTATGGCTACACCTTC
TRBJ2-4,TRBV5-1,NA,NA,CASSLGDYENIQYF,TGCGCCAGCAGCTTGGGAGACTACGAAAACATTCAGTACTTC
TRBJ2-4,TRBV12-3/TRBV12-4,NA,many,CASSFRNIQYF,TGTGCCAGCAGTTTCCGGAACATTCAGTACTTC
TRBJ2-7,TRBV6-2/TRBV6-3,NA,NA,CASTLPSSYEQYF,TGTGCCAGCACCCTACCGAGCTCCTACGAGCAGTACTTC
TRBJ1-1,TRBV6-5,TRBD1,NA,CASSATGTEAFF,TGTGCCAGCAGTGCGACAGGGACTGAAGCTTTCTTT
TRBJ1-1,TRBV29-1,NA,many,CSVEVGGGNTEAFF,TGCAGCGTTGAAGTGGGAGGGGGAAACACTGAAGCTTTCTTT
TRBJ2-1,TRBV7-6,TRBD1,NA,CASSHPGGSYNEQFF,TGTGCCAGCAGCCACCCAGGGGGCTCCTACAATGAGCAGTTCTTC
TRBJ2-1,TRBV5-4,NA,many,CASSTETGYNEQFF,TGTGCCAGCAGCACGGAAACAGGGTACAATGAGCAGTTCTTC